This T cell receptor (beta chain) was recovered during a study of Graves' ophthalmopathy and Graves' hyperthyroidism (dated by TCRdb to the late 2010s). With regard to the full study: Peripheral blood was collected at initial diagnosis, prior to any treatment. In total, around 140 blood samples were TCR-sequenced: 43 ophthalmopathy, under 80 hyperthyroidism and some 17 hyperthyroidism-to-ophthalmopathy patients. To explore V-J signatures that separate ophthalmopathy from hyperthyroidism, a discovery set of 100 patients was enrolled, consisting of about 45 with ophthalmopathy and some 56 with stable hyperthyroidism. An independent validation cohort was composed of about 20 hyperthyroidism patients and around 16 patients who later progressed from hyperthyroidism to ophthalmopathy. After sampling, hyperthyroidism patients received methimazole starting at 30 mg daily, and ophthalmopathy patients received high-dose intravenous methylprednisolone. The study used TCR beta repertoire signatures to distinguish Graves' ophthalmopathy from Graves' hyperthyroidism and to predict progression to ophthalmopathy. In roughly 6 hyperthyroidism patients, the T-cell repertoire of thyroid tissue was compared with the T-cell repertoire of blood.

The germline V gene sets CDR1 to ENHRY and CDR2 to SYGVKD. The CDR3 has 14 amino acids, counting the end cysteine and phenylalanine. Solely the CDR3 DNA is kept, with 42 bases framed from the first base. TCR beta CDR3 regions were amplified from RNA transcripts for repertoire sequencing. A first-round RT-PCR used HTBI primers with the Qiagen OneStep RT-PCR kit, followed by a second-round multiplex PCR, size selection and purification. Libraries were sequenced on an Illumina HiSeq2000 using paired-end 100 bp reads. For the original study's pipeline: SOAPnuke was used for read processing, and reads with adapters, uncalled bases, a mean Phred below 15, or no exact constant-primer or identifier match were discarded. COPE v1.2.5 was used to merge high-quality paired reads. Unique nucleotide sequences were defined as clonotypes and aligned to IMGT TRB V, D and J references using MiTCR v1.1. Only V-J combinations with frequency above 0.0001 were analysed, covering around 99% of repertoires. For each V-J combination, a TCR clonal expansion and chaos score was defined as the ratio of F50 clonal expansion to chaos observed in the TCRdist matrix. Welch's t-statistics and random forest were used to narrow the features down to 10 to 15 V-J combinations, which were then fed into a naive Bayes classifier. The Morisita-Horn index was used to measure how similar the thyroid and blood repertoires were. TCRdb itself trimmed the public reads at Q25 with fastp, ran MiXCR and retained productive beta chains. All rows with the same CDR3 protein become a single entry with the most common DNA and genes. TCRdb's processing, not the authors' own work, is the source of the V and J calls. The sample includes approximately 640,000 distinct CDR3 sequences, with about two fifths observed a single time. Clones ranked in the top ten supply roughly 3.5% of the sample.

The ophthalmopathy patients had moderately to severely active disease, with a Clinical Activity Score of 3 or higher, a NOSPECS grade of 4 or higher, and a disease duration of less than 3 months. Anyone with other autoimmune diseases, uncontrolled infections, pregnancy or lactation was excluded from the study. Clinical symptoms, serum thyroxine, TRAb, thyroid ultrasound and orbital computed tomography formed the basis of the diagnosis. Ficoll-Paque density gradient centrifugation was used to isolate PBMCs from 10 ml of fresh peripheral blood. Total RNA was extracted with Trizol reagent and quality-checked on an Agilent 2100 Bioanalyzer. The study at large found these results: Most expanded thyroid clonotypes with a frequency above 0.001 also appeared in blood, which suggests that blood repertoires may reflect the immune response in the thyroid. In cross-validation, the 13-signature model distinguished ophthalmopathy from stable hyperthyroidism with approximately 88% sensitivity and just under 84% specificity, and in the test set the corresponding values were about 80% and 75%. Sample size was not statistically predetermined, and group allocation was not concealed from the investigators. In validation, the model predicted ophthalmopathy progression with nearly 71% sensitivity and 72.22% specificity; roughly 12 predicted patients were CT-confirmed with GO in a median of roughly 6.8 months.

In the case of this clonotype: No antigen is known for it. Qualities for individual bases were not recorded, and no much larger clone is one base off.

Material for sequencing was peripheral blood. The sequence is built from TRBV10-3 and TRBJ1-6; no confident D gene assignment can be made. This receptor was taken from an adult man with Graves' ophthalmopathy. The DNA is TGTGCTGTCAGAGAAGGACGGGAAAATTCACCCCTCCACTTT. This gives the protein CAVREGRENSPLHF.